Shown below are 10 T cell receptor beta chains from a single sample sequenced in a study of T cells in Graves' hyperthyroidism and ophthalmopathy. Amplification of TCR beta CDR3 regions used RNA as the template. HTBI primers were the set used in a first-round RT-PCR of the TCR CDR3. Each CDR3 protein gets one entry after TCRdb re-called the multiplex PCR reads with MiXCR. The profile shows about 640,000 distinct CDR3 sequences, around 20% of them singletons. What was sequenced was blood. Receptors were obtained from a man aged 30 to 45 with Graves' ophthalmopathy.

This clonotype was seen repeatedly, ten times or more. The CDR3 protein is CASSEGLQSFSGLPFF. DNA for the CDR3: TGTGCCAGCAGTGAAGGTTTACAATCGTTCTCCGGATTGCCTTTCTTT. The chain carries TRBV2 and TRBJ1-1, with unresolved D. CDR1 is SNHLY and CDR2 is FYNNEI in the germline V gene. There are 16 residues in the CDR3. Trimming pared 1 base from V and 12 bases from J, leaving 24 bases between.

V is TRBV19 and J is TRBJ1-1; D unclear. The CDR3 spans 13 residues. Deletions cut 5 bases from V and 0 bases from J, with 7 bases between. Germline V gene sequence: CDR1 LNHDA, CDR2 SQIVND (reference sequence). CDR3 residues: CASSDTVNTEAFF. DNA of the CDR3: TGTGCCAGTAGTGATACAGTGAACACTGAAGCTTTCTTT.

This clonotype appeared a few times. The chain joins TRBV5-1 to TRBJ2-5, with D tentatively TRBD1 or TRBD2 (5 bases each). V shed 0 bases and J shed 2 bases, with 11 bases lying between them. Germline V gene sequence: CDR1 SGHRS, CDR2 YFSETQ. CDR3 length: 15 residues. CDR3 region: CASSLVGDVQETQYF. The CDR3 nucleotides read TGCGCCAGCAGCTTGGTCGGGGACGTACAAGAGACCCAGTACTTC. The full variable domain, its missing parts supplied by reference TRBV5-1 and TRBJ2-5, is KAGVTQTPRYLIKTRGQQVTLSCSPISGHRSVSWYQQTPGQGLQFLFEYFSETQRNKGNFPGRFSGRQFSNSRSEMNVSTLELGDSALYLCASSLVGDVQETQYFGPGTRLLVL.

Only one count was recorded for this clonotype. The rearrangement links TRBV9 to TRBJ2-7, with TRBD2 identical over 8 bases. The J segment lost 0 bases and the V segment lost 2 bases, leaving 1 base of the junction unmatched. CDR3 length equals 14 residues. CDR1 is SGDLS, CDR2 YYNGEE, per germline. CDR3 sequence: CASSVGLDSYEQYF. DNA of the CDR3: TGTGCCAGCAGCGTGGGACTAGACTCCTACGAGCAGTACTTC. The entire variable domain, with the rest obtained from reference TRBV9 and TRBJ2-7, is as follows: DSGVTQTPKHLITATGQRVTLRCSPRSGDLSVYWYQQSLDQGLQFLIQYYNGEERAKGNILERFSAQQFPDLHSELNLSSLELGDSALYFCASSVGLDSYEQYFGPGTRLTVT.

This clonotype was counted ten times or more. Written as DNA, the CDR3 is TGTGCCAGCAGGGACCGACAGGGAGGGCACAATGAGCAGTTCTTC. It specifies CASRDRQGGHNEQFF. The rearrangement joins TRBV2 to TRBJ2-1; D could derive from TRBD1 or TRBD2 (7 bases each). This CDR3 has 15 amino acids. Germline-derived CDR1 and CDR2 are SNHLY and FYNNEI. Trimming left V 6 bases short and J 5 bases short, with 17 bases between. The full variable domain, rest sourced from reference TRBV2 and TRBJ2-1, is EPEVTQTPSHQVTQMGQEVILRCVPISNHLYFYWYRQILGQKVEFLVSFYNNEISEKSEIFDDQFSVERPDGSNFTLKIRSTKLEDSAMYFCASRDRQGGHNEQFFGPGTRLTVL.

CDR3 DNA sequence: TGCAGTGCTAGAGACGACAGGGGCAACGAGCAGTACTTC. Translated, it gives CSARDDRGNEQYF. The rearrangement links TRBV20-1 to TRBJ2-7; 8 bases are shared with TRBD1. The V gene end was trimmed by 0 bases and the J gene end by 5 bases; junction bases not matched to a gene: 3. CDR3 size: 13 residues. The germline gives CDR1 DFQATT, CDR2 SNEGSKA (reference sequence).

This chain joins TRBV15 and TRBJ1-4; D gene unclear. The germline V gene encodes CDR1 LNHNV and CDR2 YYDKDF (reference sequence). The CDR3 is 13 residues long. The ends were cut back, 5 bases at V and 5 bases at J, with 9 bases in the middle. In nucleotides, the CDR3 is TGTGCCACCAGCGTACACATGAATGAAAAACTGTTTTTT. Amino acid sequence: CATSVHMNEKLFF.

J is TRBJ2-7 and V is TRBV6-1; D assignment may be TRBD1 or TRBD2 (6 bases each). Per germline, CDR1 MNHNS and CDR2 SASEGT. V was trimmed by 2 bases and J by 1 base, leaving 15 bases between them. The CDR3 has 16 residues. The CDR3 region has the DNA TGTGCCAGCAGTGAATTCGGGGGCCGGGTGTCCTACGAGCAGTACTTC. This translates into CASSEFGGRVSYEQYF.

The J gene is TRBJ2-7, the V gene TRBV29-1, with a possible D match to TRBD1 (6 bases). V was trimmed by 7 bases and J by 1 base, leaving 11 bases between them. Looked up from germline, CDR1 is SQVTM and CDR2 is ANQGSEA. This CDR3 has 12 amino acids. This chain's CDR3 is CSAVGHSYEQYF. CDR3 DNA: TGCAGCGCCGTGGGACATTCCTACGAGCAGTACTTC.

The V call is TRBV7-8, the J call TRBJ2-7; 10 bases map to TRBD1. From germline, CDR1 is SGHVS and CDR2 FQNEAQ. The CDR3 consists of 14 residues. V shed 5 bases and J 4 bases; nucleotides not matched to a gene: 5. The CDR3 sequence: CASSIRTGGYEQYF. CDR3 nucleotides: TGTGCCAGCAGCATCCGGACAGGGGGATACGAGCAGTACTTC.